One sample yielded the 5 T cell receptor beta chains listed below, sequenced in a study of blood T cell repertoires in COVID-19 (TCRdb year 2020). Libraries were prepared through the immunoSEQ multiplex PCR assay. Imported from immuneACCESS, the table was reduced by TCRdb to in-frame sequences with V and J called. These copies leave out some clones; in studies compared against another copy, an unresolved V gene accounts for under half, and the cause of the remainder is not known. The sample data list around 470,000 clones, and approximately 92% of these were observed just once. The leading ten clones occupy roughly 0.84% of the sample. Sequencing was carried out using peripheral blood. The origin of the receptors is a man younger than 35 with COVID-19, enrolled during active disease.

This chain links TRBV28 with TRBJ2-7; 10 bases fit TRBD2. CDR1 is MDHEN and CDR2 is SYDVKM in the germline V gene. The CDR3 extends over 13 amino acids. The J segment lost 2 bases and the V segment lost 8 bases, leaving 3 bases of the junction unmatched. Here the CDR3 reads CASLTSGTYEQYF. DNA for the CDR3: TGTGCCAGCCTCACTAGCGGGACCTACGAGCAGTACTTC.

This chain uses TRBV19 with TRBJ2-5; a possible D gene is TRBD2 (5 bases). Trimming took off 6 bases at V and 1 base at J, with 12 bases between the two ends. CDR1 is LNHDA and CDR2 is SQIVND in the germline V gene (reference sequence). CDR3 size: 14 residues. In DNA form, the CDR3 reads TGTGCCAGTAGCCACCCGGGATCCCAAGAGACCCAGTACTTC. Translation gives CASSHPGSQETQYF.

This rearrangement joins TRBV5-4 to TRBJ2-1, with 8 bases matching TRBD2. After removal of 3 bases from V and 2 bases from J, the junction contained 4 bases not matched to a gene. Germline V CDR1 and CDR2: SGHNT, YYREEE (reference sequence). The CDR3 contains 15 residues. The CDR3 bases are TGTGCCAGCAGCTCCGGGGGGGCGGCCTACAATGAGCAGTTCTTC. It encodes CASSSGGAAYNEQFF.

The chain joins TRBV15 to TRBJ2-5; D unclear. The CDR3 loop spans 12 amino acids. V lost 5 bases to trimming and J lost 5 bases, with 9 bases between them. CDR1 LNHNV and CDR2 YYDKDF come from the germline V gene (reference sequence). CDR3 nucleotide sequence: TGTGCCACCAGCGGGCAAACCGAGACCCAGTACTTC. This codes for CATSGQTETQYF.

The chain combines TRBV24-1 with TRBJ1-2, with D perhaps matching TRBD1 (5 bases). V shed 9 bases and J shed 8 bases, with 27 bases lying between them. The CDR3 extends over 16 amino acids. Germline V gene data show CDR1 as KGHDR and CDR2 as SFDVKD. The CDR3 is CATPLSGVGGLDGYTF. In DNA form, the CDR3 reads TGTGCCACCCCCCTATCGGGGGTTGGAGGGTTGGACGGCTACACCTTC.